A single T cell receptor (beta chain) is shown here with its context. Its cognate antigen is unknown. V was cut by 6 bases and J by 1 base, with 12 bases left in between. Germline V gene data show CDR1 as SGHTA and CDR2 as FQGNSA. This CDR3 spans 14 amino acids. Measured with immunoSEQ multiplex PCR; TCRdb has only the in-frame clones, and not every one. Among roughly 170,000 clones listed, 85% to 95% were seen once. This record comes from a study of T cell responses to AZD1222 COVID-19 vaccine. Overall study: Second doses were pooled across both intervals (about 4 or about 12 weeks). Regarding the study as a whole: Clonal diversity was possibly underestimated, and white British individuals and females predominated among donors.

The sample in question was peripheral blood, obtained on day 0 of AZD1222 vaccination. This TCR derives from an adult in good health. The chain uses TRBV7-2 and TRBJ1-1, with D unresolved. The CDR3 protein is CASRIRSGNTEAFF. CDR3 coding DNA: TGTGCCAGCAGAATAAGGTCAGGGAACACTGAAGCTTTCTTT.